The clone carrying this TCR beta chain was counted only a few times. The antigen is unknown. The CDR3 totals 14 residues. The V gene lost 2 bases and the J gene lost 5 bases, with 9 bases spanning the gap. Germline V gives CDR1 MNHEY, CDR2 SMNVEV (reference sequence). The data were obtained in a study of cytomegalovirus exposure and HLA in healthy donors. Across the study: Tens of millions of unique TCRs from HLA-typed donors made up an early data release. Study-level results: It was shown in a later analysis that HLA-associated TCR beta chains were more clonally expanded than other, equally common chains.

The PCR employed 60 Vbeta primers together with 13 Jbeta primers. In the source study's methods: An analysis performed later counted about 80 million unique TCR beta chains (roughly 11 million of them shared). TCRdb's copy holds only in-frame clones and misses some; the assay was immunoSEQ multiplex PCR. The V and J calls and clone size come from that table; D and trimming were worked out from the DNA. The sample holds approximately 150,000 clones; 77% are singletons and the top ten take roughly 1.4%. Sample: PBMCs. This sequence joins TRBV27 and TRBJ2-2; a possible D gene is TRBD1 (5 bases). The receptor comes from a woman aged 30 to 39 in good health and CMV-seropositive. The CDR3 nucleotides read TGTGCCAGCAGTTTAAACAGACAGACCGGGGAGCTGTTTTTT. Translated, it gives CASSLNRQTGELFF.